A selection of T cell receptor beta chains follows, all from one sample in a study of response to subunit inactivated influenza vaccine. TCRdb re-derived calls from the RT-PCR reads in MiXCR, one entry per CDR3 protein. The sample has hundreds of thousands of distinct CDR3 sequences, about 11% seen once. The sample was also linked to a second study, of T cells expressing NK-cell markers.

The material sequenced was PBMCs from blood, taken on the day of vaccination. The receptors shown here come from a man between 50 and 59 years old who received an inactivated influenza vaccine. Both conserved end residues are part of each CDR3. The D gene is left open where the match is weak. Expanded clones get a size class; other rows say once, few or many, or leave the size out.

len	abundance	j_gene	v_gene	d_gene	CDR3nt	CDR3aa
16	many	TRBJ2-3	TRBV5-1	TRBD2	TGCGCCAGCAGCTTGATGGGTACTAGCGGCACAGATACGCAGTATTTT	CASSLMGTSGTDTQYF
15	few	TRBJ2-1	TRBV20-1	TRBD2	TGCAGTGCTAAAAACGGACTAGCGGTCTACAATGAGCAGTTCTTC	CSAKNGLAVYNEQFF
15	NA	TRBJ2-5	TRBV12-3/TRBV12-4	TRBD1	TGTGCCAGCAGCAGCGGGGACAGGGATCAAGAGACCCAGTACTTC	CASSSGDRDQETQYF
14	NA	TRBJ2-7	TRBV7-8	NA	TGTGCCAGCAGCTTTCCGGGGTCCTCCTACGAGCAGTACTTC	CASSFPGSSYEQYF
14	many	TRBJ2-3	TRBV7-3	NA	TGTGCCAGCAGCCTCACAGACAGCACAGATACGCAGTATTTT	CASSLTDSTDTQYF
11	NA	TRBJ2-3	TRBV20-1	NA	TGCAGTGCTAGACAGGGTAATACGCAGTATTTT	CSARQGNTQYF
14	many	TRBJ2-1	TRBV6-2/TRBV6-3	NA	TGTGCCAGCAGTTACTCGGCAGGGCACAATGAGCAGTTCTTC	CASSYSAGHNEQFF
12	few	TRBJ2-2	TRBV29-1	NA	TGCAGCGTTGTAGGGGGGCCCGGGGAGCTGTTTTTT	CSVVGGPGELFF
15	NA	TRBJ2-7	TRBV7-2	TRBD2	TGTGCCAGCAGCTCCCGAGTAGCGGGCTCCCACGAGCAGTACTTC	CASSSRVAGSHEQYF
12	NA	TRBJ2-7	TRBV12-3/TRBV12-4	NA	TGTGCCAGCACCGAAGGGTCCTACGAGCAGTACTTC	CASTEGSYEQYF
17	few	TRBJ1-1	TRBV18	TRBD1	TGTGCCAGCTCACCAAATTCAGGGGGCTACGGGGACACTGAAGCTTTCTTT	CASSPNSGGYGDTEAFF
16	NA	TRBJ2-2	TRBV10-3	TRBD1	TGTGCCATCAGTGATGTGGGACAGGGGGGAAGAGGGGAGCTGTTTTTT	CAISDVGQGGRGELFF
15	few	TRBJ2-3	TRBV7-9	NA	TGTGCCAGCAGCTTAGCGAATTGGGGGACAGATACGCAGTATTTT	CASSLANWGTDTQYF